Listed here are 20 T cell receptor beta chains from one sample, sequenced in a study of cytomegalovirus exposure and HLA in healthy donors. Both 60 Vbeta primers and 13 Jbeta primers went into the PCR. Produced via immunoSEQ multiplex PCR; TCRdb's table is partial and in-frame only. The sample lists about 200,000 clones; about 13% were seen once. Sequencing used PBMCs. These receptors were collected from a man aged 50 or older in good health and CMV-seropositive.

DNA of the CDR3: TGCGCCAGCAGCCCGGGGGGTCGAGGGTCCGCAGATACGCAGTATTTT. Residues: CASSPGGRGSADTQYF. This chain links TRBV5-1 with TRBJ2-3; 7 bases are shared with TRBD2. Germline V CDR1 and CDR2: SGHRS, YFSETQ. The CDR3 consists of 16 residues. The ends lost 4 bases at V and 4 bases at J; junction bases unmatched: 12.

In this sample, this clone turned up a few times. The rearrangement uses TRBV6-1 and TRBJ1-1; TRBD1 matches at 7 bases. Unmatched junction bases numbered 11, after V lost 6 bases and J lost 4 bases. This CDR3 is built from 15 residues. CDR1 is MNHNS and CDR2 is SASEGT in the germline V gene. This CDR3 is CASRLDRVGGTEAFF. Written as DNA, the CDR3 is TGTGCCAGCAGGCTTGACAGGGTTGGCGGCACTGAAGCTTTCTTT.

This clone was observed a few times. The chain couples TRBV5-4 to TRBJ1-6; TRBD1 might be the D (5 bases). Trimming cost V 0 bases and J 8 bases, with 12 bases left between them. There are 15 residues in the CDR3. The V gene's germline CDR1 is SGHNT and CDR2 YYREEE (reference sequence). CDR3: CASSLAGGGDSPLHF. The DNA for the CDR3 is TGTGCCAGCAGCTTGGCCGGGGGAGGGGATTCACCCCTCCACTTT.

This chain connects TRBV10-2 to TRBJ1-1; possible D gene TRBD1, 5 bases. The CDR3 is 14 residues long. Germline CDR1 is WSHSY and CDR2 is SAAADI. V lost 2 bases and J 1 base, leaving 8 bases between the germline ends. CDR3 residues: CASSEGGGNTEAFF. CDR3 in DNA: TGCGCCAGCAGTGAGGGGGGAGGGAACACTGAAGCTTTCTTT.

This clone was observed a few times. The gene calls are TRBV9 and TRBJ2-2, with TRBD2 matching 13 bases. With 0 bases clipped from V and 4 bases from J, the junction kept 6 bases outside the gene matches. The length of the CDR3 is 18 residues. Germline-derived CDR1 and CDR2 are SGDLS and YYNGEE. CDR3 residues: CASSVELAGGPGTGELFF. CDR3 bases: TGTGCCAGCAGCGTAGAACTAGCGGGGGGGCCCGGCACCGGGGAGCTGTTTTTT.

A remark on this clone: The junction and the germline gene differ at one end; a read error may be behind it. J is TRBJ1-2 and V is TRBV19, with D uncertain. Germline values: CDR1 LNHDA, CDR2 SQIVND (reference sequence). The CDR3 consists of 12 residues. The CDR3 coding sequence is TGTGCCAGTAGTATTGACCGGTGGGCAGCCCGCTTC. Protein sequence: CASSIDRWAARF.

A few counts support this clone. The chain links TRBV7-9 to TRBJ2-4; 11 bases are shared with TRBD1. This CDR3 has 15 residues. Germline V CDR1 and CDR2: SEHNR, FQNEAQ (reference sequence). J gave up 8 bases and V 7 bases, and 10 bases lay outside the gene matches. The DNA of the CDR3 is TGTGCCAGCACCCCCCCAGGGACAGGGGGGGACATTCAGTACTTC. Translated: CASTPPGTGGDIQYF.

This clone has a handful of counts. The genes are TRBV19 and TRBJ1-3, with TRBD1 matching 7 bases. Germline lookup yields CDR1 LNHDA and CDR2 SQIVND (reference sequence). J lost 0 bases, V lost 6 bases, and 8 bases had no gene match. The CDR3 sequence is 16 residues long. The DNA of the CDR3 is TGTGCCAGTAGGAGGACGGGACAGACCTCTGGAAACACCATATATTTT. Its translation: CASRRTGQTSGNTIYF.

This clone was recorded at least ten times. The chain carries TRBV2 and TRBJ2-5, with 7 bases that match TRBD2. CDR3 length: 13 residues. Per the germline V gene, CDR1 is SNHLY and CDR2 is FYNNEI. Germline trimming cut 6 bases from V and 3 bases from J; bases unmatched to any gene: 4. DNA of the CDR3: TGTGCCAGCAGGGGAGGGTTGGAAGAGACCCAGTACTTC. It yields the protein CASRGGLEETQYF.

J is TRBJ1-1 and V is TRBV4-3, with D possibly matching TRBD1 (6 bases). Trimming stripped 4 bases from V and 4 bases from J, with 16 bases between. The germline V gene encodes CDR1 LGHNA and CDR2 YSLEER. The CDR3 is made up of 15 amino acids. The CDR3 nucleotides are TGCGCCAGCAGCCTCGAACCTACAGGGTTCACTGAAGCTTTCTTT. The encoded protein is CASSLEPTGFTEAFF.

The gene calls are TRBV5-4 and TRBJ2-1; 10 bases are shared with TRBD2. This CDR3 contains 15 residues. Germline V lookup: CDR1 SGHNT, CDR2 YYREEE (reference sequence). The trim removed 4 bases at V and 5 bases at J, leaving 6 bases unmatched. Here the CDR3 DNA reads TGTGCCAGCAGCGACCAGCGGGGGGGCAACAATGAGCAGTTCTTC. It specifies CASSDQRGGNNEQFF.

V gene TRBV6-5 combines with J gene TRBJ2-1; a possible D gene is TRBD2 (6 bases). Per the germline V gene, CDR1 is MNHEY and CDR2 is SVGAGI. The CDR3 consists of 15 residues. V dropped 2 bases and J dropped 0 bases, with 8 bases sitting between them. In nucleotides, the CDR3 is TGTGCCAGCAGTTACCCCGGGAGCTCCTACAATGAGCAGTTCTTC. Translation: CASSYPGSSYNEQFF.

This chain connects TRBV28 to TRBJ1-2, with a possible D match to TRBD1 (6 bases). Germline V gene data show CDR1 as MDHEN and CDR2 as SYDVKM. This CDR3 is built from 14 residues. The V gene lost 7 bases and the J gene lost 2 bases, with 14 bases spanning the gap. The CDR3 sequence: CASKTRGPNYGYTF. The CDR3 DNA reads TGTGCCAGCAAAACCAGGGGCCCAAACTATGGCTACACCTTC.

This clone was detected only a few times. An end of the junction differs from the germline gene, which may be a read error. This chain joins TRBV15 and TRBJ1-1, with D uncertain. Germline CDR1 LNHNV, CDR2 YYDKDF (reference sequence). The CDR3 runs to 13 residues. The CDR3 nucleotides read TGTGCCACCGGGAGGGAAATGAACGCTGAAGCTTTCTTT. The encoded protein is CATGREMNAEAFF.

This chain links TRBV5-5 with TRBJ1-1; TRBD1 matches 8 bases. The germline CDR1 and CDR2 sequences are SGHKS and YYEKEE (reference sequence). The V and J ends lost 5 bases and 5 bases, in that order; junction bases with no gene match: 8. The CDR3 sequence is 14 residues long. CDR3 in amino acids: CASSPGGVGTEAFF. The DNA for the CDR3 is TGTGCCAGCAGTCCAGGGGGCGTGGGGACTGAAGCTTTCTTT.

This chain connects TRBV5-1 to TRBJ2-3; 15 bases match TRBD2. The ends lost 3 bases at V and 4 bases at J; junction bases unmatched: 6. The CDR3 covers 17 residues. Germline lookup yields CDR1 SGHRS and CDR2 YFSETQ. CDR3 bases: TGCGCCAGCAGCTGGGGACTAGCGGGGGGATCTGCAGATACGCAGTATTTT. Residues: CASSWGLAGGSADTQYF. The full variable domain, completed using reference TRBV5-1 and TRBJ2-3, is KAGVTQTPRYLIKTRGQQVTLSCSPISGHRSVSWYQQTPGQGLQFLFEYFSETQRNKGNFPGRFSGRQFSNSRSEMNVSTLELGDSALYLCASSWGLAGGSADTQYFGPGTRLTVL.

This clone was counted between two and nine times. The chain joins TRBV29-1 to TRBJ1-5, with D possibly being TRBD1 (6 bases). Per germline, CDR1 SQVTM and CDR2 ANQGSEA. V gave up 5 bases and J gave up 4 bases, with 12 bases separating them. This CDR3 is built from 13 residues. The CDR3 nucleotides are TGCAGCGTTCGAGGGGGGGGGAATCAGCCCCAGCATTTT. It encodes CSVRGGGNQPQHF.

This clone has only a few counts. This chain joins TRBV4-1 and TRBJ2-7; D possibly corresponds to TRBD2 (6 bases). The CDR3 spans 12 residues. Germline V gives CDR1 MGHRA, CDR2 YSYEKL. The V gene lost 0 bases and the J gene lost 10 bases, with 10 bases spanning the gap. In DNA form, the CDR3 reads TGCGCCAGCAGCCAAGACCGGGGGTACCAGTACTTC. It encodes CASSQDRGYQYF.

This CDR3 is CASSPGGAYNEQFF. DNA of the CDR3: TGTGCCAGCAGCCCCGGGGGGGCCTACAATGAGCAGTTCTTC. The chain couples TRBV7-9 to TRBJ2-1, with 8 bases fitting TRBD2. CDR1 and CDR2 (germline): SEHNR, FQNEAQ (reference sequence). There are 14 residues in the CDR3. After removal of 5 bases from V and 2 bases from J, the junction contained 2 bases not matched to a gene.

This clone came up a few times. The CDR3 reads CASSLALRNTGELFF. The DNA of the CDR3 is TGTGCCAGCAGCTTAGCTTTGCGGAACACCGGGGAGCTGTTTTTT. V and J are TRBV7-8 and TRBJ2-2; D call uncertain. This CDR3 is 15 amino acids long. Germline V gene data show CDR1 as SGHVS and CDR2 as FQNEAQ. V dropped 0 bases and J dropped 1 base, with 6 bases sitting between them.